This T cell receptor beta chain originates from a study of blood T cells in healthy people across ages. A second PCR, run for roughly 7 to 11 cycles, used a sample-barcoded 5' primer plus a J-beta primer mix. Each CDR3 protein gets one entry after TCRdb re-called the 5' RACE reads with MiXCR. The sample lists 1.5 million to 2 million distinct CDR3 sequences, about 32% occurring once. On this clonotype itself: What it recognizes is unknown.

Germline values: CDR1 DFQATT, CDR2 SNEGSKA (reference sequence). The J segment lost 5 bases and the V segment lost 0 bases, leaving 7 bases of the junction unmatched. The CDR3 length is 15 residues. Peripheral blood samples of roughly 9.8 milliliters were drawn from each donor. Study conclusions and caveats: TCR beta diversity, measured per million T cells, fell in a roughly linear way with age.

The sequence derives from a woman aged 25 to 39 in good health. The V gene is TRBV20-1, the J gene TRBJ2-7, with 10 nucleotides matching TRBD2. Sequencing was performed on blood. CDR3 sequence reads: CSARDLASGRNEQYF. CDR3 sequence (DNA): TGCAGTGCTAGAGATTTGGCTAGCGGGAGAAACGAGCAGTACTTC.